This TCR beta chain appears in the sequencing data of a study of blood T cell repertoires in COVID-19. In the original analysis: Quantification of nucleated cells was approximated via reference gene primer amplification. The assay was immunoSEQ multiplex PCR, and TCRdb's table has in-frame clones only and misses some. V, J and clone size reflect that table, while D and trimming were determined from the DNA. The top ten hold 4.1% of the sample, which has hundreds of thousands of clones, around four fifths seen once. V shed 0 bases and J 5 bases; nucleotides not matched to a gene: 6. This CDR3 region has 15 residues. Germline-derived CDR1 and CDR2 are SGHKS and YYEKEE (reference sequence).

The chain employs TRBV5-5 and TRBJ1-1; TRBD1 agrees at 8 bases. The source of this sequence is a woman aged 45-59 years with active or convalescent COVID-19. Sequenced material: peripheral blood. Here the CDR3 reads CASSLETGGRTEAFF. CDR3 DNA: TGTGCCAGCAGCTTGGAAACAGGGGGAAGGACTGAAGCTTTCTTT. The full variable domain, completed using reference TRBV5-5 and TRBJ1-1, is DAGVTQSPTHLIKTRGQQVTLRCSPISGHKSVSWYQQVLGQGPQFIFQYYEKEERGRGNFPDRFSARQFPNYSSELNVNALLLGDSALYLCASSLETGGRTEAFFGQGTRLTVV.